The next 8 T cell receptor beta chains were all read from a single sample in a study of blood T cell repertoires in COVID-19. Sequenced by immunoSEQ multiplex PCR; TCRdb stores in-frame clones only, minus some. The sample holds more than 250,000 clones; approximately 90% are singletons and the top ten take less than 6%. The sample consisted of PBMCs or T cells enriched from blood (not recorded which). These receptors all stem from a woman under 40 who had recovered from COVID-19.

The CDR3 spells CASSFGNTGELFF. The CDR3 bases are TGTGCCAGCAGTTTCGGGAACACCGGGGAGCTGTTTTTT. This rearrangement joins TRBV27 to TRBJ2-2; D unresolved. Germline CDR1 MNHEY, CDR2 SMNVEV (reference sequence). Trimming left V 3 bases short and J 1 base short, with 3 bases between. This CDR3 has 13 amino acids.

The chain is built from TRBV6-5 and TRBJ2-2, with a weak D call TRBD2 (5 bases). Between the trimmed V and J ends, which lost 7 bases and 5 bases, there was a span of 17 bases. Germline loops: CDR1 MNHEY, CDR2 SVGAGI. CDR3 length: 15 residues. CDR3 loop: CASTPRASGTGELFF. CDR3 in DNA: TGTGCCAGCACCCCGCGGGCTAGTGGGACCGGGGAGCTGTTTTTT.

This chain links TRBV10-2 with TRBJ2-5; tentatively, D is TRBD2 (5 bases). The CDR3 sequence is 12 residues long. Germline assignment: CDR1 WSHSY and CDR2 SAAADI. V was shortened by 10 bases and J by 1 base, with 10 bases between the two germline ends. The CDR3 nucleotides read TGCGCCACTGTCCGGGGCCAAGAGACCCAGTACTTC. Protein sequence: CATVRGQETQYF.

The rearrangement links TRBV5-6 to TRBJ2-7; TRBD1 might be the D (6 bases). Germline V lookup: CDR1 SGHDT, CDR2 YYEEEE. V was cut by 5 bases and J by 5 bases, with 20 bases left in between. The CDR3 spans 15 residues. This chain's CDR3 is CASSLIARGDDEQYF. Written as DNA, the CDR3 is TGTGCCAGCAGTCTTATTGCCAGGGGAGATGACGAGCAGTACTTC.

V is TRBV7-3 and J is TRBJ2-3, with 8 nucleotides matching TRBD2. The junction had 11 bases not matched to a gene; V was cut back by 4 bases and J by 2 bases. CDR3 length: 17 amino acids. The V gene's germline CDR1 is SGHTA and CDR2 FQGTGA. The CDR3 is CASSSRPRGDLTDTQYF. DNA of the CDR3: TGTGCCAGCAGCTCCCGTCCGCGGGGGGACCTCACAGATACGCAGTATTTT.

The chain combines TRBV9 with TRBJ1-2; 9 bases are shared with TRBD1. V lost 3 bases, J lost 2 bases, and 5 bases stayed unmatched. Germline V CDR1 and CDR2: SGDLS, YYNGEE. The CDR3 runs 15 residues. CDR3 DNA: TGTGCCAGCAGCGCCTCCGGGACAGGGAACTATGGCTACACCTTC. Translated, it gives CASSASGTGNYGYTF.

The chain carries TRBV5-1 and TRBJ2-1; 8 nucleotides match TRBD1. This CDR3 comprises 14 residues. Germline assignment: CDR1 SGHRS and CDR2 YFSETQ. V shed 4 bases and J 2 bases; nucleotides not matched to a gene: 2. The CDR3 bases are TGCGCCAGCAGCACGACAGGGGCCTACAATGAGCAGTTCTTC. This gives the protein CASSTTGAYNEQFF.

The chain uses TRBV20-1 and TRBJ1-2, with D perhaps matching TRBD1 (6 bases). This CDR3 is 14 amino acids long. The V gene lost 3 bases and the J gene lost 4 bases, with 15 bases spanning the gap. CDR1 and CDR2 from the germline V gene are DFQATT and SNEGSKA (reference sequence). In DNA form, the CDR3 reads TGCAGTGCTAGTGGGGGGGGCGCAGGCTATGGCTACACCTTC. As protein: CSASGGGAGYGYTF.